This T cell receptor (beta chain) was profiled in a study of beta chain features in type 1 diabetes. Points from the study as a whole: Type 1 diabetes patients had fewer VDJ junction insertions and more deletions.

Since all of the isolated RNA was reverse transcribed, expressed TCRB transcripts were what got sequenced. An average of about 3.57 million reads was obtained for naive, central memory and regulatory T cell samples. Profiled with immunoSEQ multiplex PCR; TCRdb holds only in-frame clones, not every one. Among about 180,000 clones, about 13% were seen once, and the ten largest hold about 0.66%. The J segment lost 8 bases and the V segment lost 8 bases, leaving 13 bases of the junction unmatched. This CDR3 has 15 amino acids. The germline CDR1 and CDR2 sequences are MNHEY and SMNVEV (reference sequence). Worth noting for this clone: What it binds is unknown.

Sequenced material: central memory CD4+ T cells from blood. The chain has TRBV27 and TRBJ2-3; 10 bases map to TRBD2. This sequence was found in a woman in her late teens or twenties in good health. The CDR3 here is CASYEKGTSAFTQYF. CDR3 in DNA: TGTGCCAGCTACGAGAAGGGGACTAGCGCCTTTACGCAGTATTTT.